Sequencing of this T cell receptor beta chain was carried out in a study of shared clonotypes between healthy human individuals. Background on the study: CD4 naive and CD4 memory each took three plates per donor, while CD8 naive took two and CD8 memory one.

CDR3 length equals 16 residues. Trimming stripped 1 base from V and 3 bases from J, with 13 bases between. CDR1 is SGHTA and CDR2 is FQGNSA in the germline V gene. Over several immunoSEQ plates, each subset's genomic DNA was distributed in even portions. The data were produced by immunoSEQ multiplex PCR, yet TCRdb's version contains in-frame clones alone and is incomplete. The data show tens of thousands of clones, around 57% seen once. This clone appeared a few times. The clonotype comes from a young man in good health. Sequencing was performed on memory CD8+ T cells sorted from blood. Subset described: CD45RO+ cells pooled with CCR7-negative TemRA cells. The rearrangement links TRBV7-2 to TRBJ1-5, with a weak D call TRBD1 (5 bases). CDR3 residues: CASSLVGLGVNQPQHF. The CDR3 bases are TGTGCCAGCAGCTTAGTCGGCTTAGGGGTCAATCAGCCCCAGCATTTT. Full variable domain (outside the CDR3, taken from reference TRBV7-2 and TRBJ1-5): GAGVSQSPSNKVTEKGKDVELRCDPISGHTALYWYRQSLGQGLEFLIYFQGNSAPDKSGLPSDRFSAERTGGSVSTLTIQRTQQEDSAVYLCASSLVGLGVNQPQHFGDGTRLSIL.